The T cell receptor beta chain described here comes from a study of CD8 T cells in ankylosing spondylitis. Findings and caveats of the study: Characteristic, it appeared, of ankylosing spondylitis blood was a TCR beta motif of roughly 8 highly homologous variants. Earlier studies detected some motif variants in reactive arthritis synovial fluid and blood. Matched ankylosing spondylitis synovial fluid reportedly contained a significantly enriched population of disease-linked clones.

Comment on this clonotype: Its antigen is unknown.

Via MiXCR, TCRdb re-called the 5' RACE reads, giving one row per CDR3 protein. The sample records fewer than 450,000 distinct CDR3 sequences, 15% to 20% being singletons. Sequencing input: blood, either unsorted or a sorted T cell fraction (not recorded which). The origin of this receptor is a male donor with ankylosing spondylitis.

The CDR3 coding sequence is TGTGCCAGCAGCTTGGGGGCAGGCATTAGGTTGGATACGCAGTATTTT. Amino acid sequence: CASSLGAGIRLDTQYF. This rearrangement joins TRBV5-5 to TRBJ2-3; D not resolved. CDR1 is SGHKS and CDR2 is YYEKEE in the germline V gene (reference sequence). The V end was cut by 0 bases, the J end by 6 bases, with 17 bases between. CDR3 length: 16 amino acids.